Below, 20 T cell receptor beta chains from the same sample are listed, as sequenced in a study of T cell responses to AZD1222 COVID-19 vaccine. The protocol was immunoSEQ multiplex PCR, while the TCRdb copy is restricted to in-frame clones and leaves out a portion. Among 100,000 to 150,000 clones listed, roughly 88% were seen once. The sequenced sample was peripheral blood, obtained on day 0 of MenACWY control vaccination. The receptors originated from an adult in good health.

CDR3 DNA: TGTGCCACGATGGTTGCCGGGGAGCTGTTTTTT. Translation: CATMVAGELFF. V is TRBV10-3 and J is TRBJ2-2; the D is unclear. The CDR3 contains 11 residues. Trimming cost V 10 bases and J 6 bases, with 9 bases left between them. Germline loops: CDR1 ENHRY, CDR2 SYGVKD.

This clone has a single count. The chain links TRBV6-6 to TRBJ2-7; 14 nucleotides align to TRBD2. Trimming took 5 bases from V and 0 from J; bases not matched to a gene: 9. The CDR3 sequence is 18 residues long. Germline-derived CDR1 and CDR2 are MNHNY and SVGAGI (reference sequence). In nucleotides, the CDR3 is TGTGCCAGCAGTCCTGGACTAGCGGGAGGCCCCACCTCCTACGAGCAGTACTTC. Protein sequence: CASSPGLAGGPTSYEQYF.

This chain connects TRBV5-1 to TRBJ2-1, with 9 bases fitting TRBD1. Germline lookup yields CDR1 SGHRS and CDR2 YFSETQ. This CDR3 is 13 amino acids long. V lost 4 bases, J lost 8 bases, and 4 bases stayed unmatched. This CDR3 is CASSRGQGYEQFF. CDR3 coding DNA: TGCGCCAGCAGCAGAGGACAGGGGTATGAGCAGTTCTTC.

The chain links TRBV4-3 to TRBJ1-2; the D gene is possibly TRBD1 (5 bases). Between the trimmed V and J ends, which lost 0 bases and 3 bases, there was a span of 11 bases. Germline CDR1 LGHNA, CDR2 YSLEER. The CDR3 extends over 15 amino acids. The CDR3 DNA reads TGCGCCAGCAGCCAAGATGGGGCCGCCTACTATGGCTACACCTTC. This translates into CASSQDGAAYYGYTF.

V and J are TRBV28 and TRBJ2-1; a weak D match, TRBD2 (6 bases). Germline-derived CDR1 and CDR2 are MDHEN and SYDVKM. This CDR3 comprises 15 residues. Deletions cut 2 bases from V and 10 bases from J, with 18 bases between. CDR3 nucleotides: TGTGCCAGCAGTTTAGTCCCCGTGGGGGGACCCGAGCAGTTCTTC. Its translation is CASSLVPVGGPEQFF.

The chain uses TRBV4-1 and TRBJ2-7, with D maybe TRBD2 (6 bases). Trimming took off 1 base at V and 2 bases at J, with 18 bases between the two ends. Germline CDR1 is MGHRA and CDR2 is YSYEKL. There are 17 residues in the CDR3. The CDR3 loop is CASSQVGLASRAYEQYF. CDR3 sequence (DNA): TGCGCCAGCAGCCAAGTTGGGCTAGCGTCGAGGGCCTACGAGCAGTACTTC.

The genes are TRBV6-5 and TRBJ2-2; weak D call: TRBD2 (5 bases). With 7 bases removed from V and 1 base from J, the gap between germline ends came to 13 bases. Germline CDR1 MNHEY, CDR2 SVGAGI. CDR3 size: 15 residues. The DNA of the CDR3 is TGTGCCAGCAATCCCAGGAGCGGGAACACCGGGGAGCTGTTTTTT. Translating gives CASNPRSGNTGELFF.

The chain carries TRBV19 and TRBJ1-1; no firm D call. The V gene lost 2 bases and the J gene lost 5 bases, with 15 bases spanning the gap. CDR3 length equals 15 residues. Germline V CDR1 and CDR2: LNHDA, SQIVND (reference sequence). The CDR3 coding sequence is TGTGCCAGTAGTATACGGTGGGCTTTGGGGACTGAAGCTTTCTTT. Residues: CASSIRWALGTEAFF.

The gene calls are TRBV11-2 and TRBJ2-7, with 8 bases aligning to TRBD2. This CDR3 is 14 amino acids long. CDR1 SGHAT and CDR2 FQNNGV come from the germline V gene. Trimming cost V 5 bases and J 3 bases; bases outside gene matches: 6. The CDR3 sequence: CASSTSGNNYEQYV. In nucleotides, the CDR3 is TGTGCCAGCAGCACTAGCGGAAATAACTACGAGCAGTACGTC.

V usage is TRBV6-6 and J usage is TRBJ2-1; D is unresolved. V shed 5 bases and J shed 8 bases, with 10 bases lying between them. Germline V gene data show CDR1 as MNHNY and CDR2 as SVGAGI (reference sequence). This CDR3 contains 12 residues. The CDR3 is CASSPFEDEQFF. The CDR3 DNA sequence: TGTGCCAGCAGTCCCTTTGAGGATGAGCAGTTCTTC.

For the CDR3, the DNA is TGTGCCAGCAGTGACTCGACTAGCGGGGGAGATACGCAGTATTTT. Translating gives CASSDSTSGGDTQYF. The chain carries TRBV6-4 and TRBJ2-3, with 12 bases matching TRBD2. The length of the CDR3 is 15 residues. With V trimmed by 0 bases and J by 5 bases, 0 bases remained unmatched. The germline V gene has CDR1 MRHNA and CDR2 SNTAGT.

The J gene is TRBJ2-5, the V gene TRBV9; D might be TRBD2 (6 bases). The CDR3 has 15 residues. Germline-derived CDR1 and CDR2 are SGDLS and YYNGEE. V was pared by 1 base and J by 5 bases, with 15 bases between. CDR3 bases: TGTGCCAGCAGCGTACAGGGAGGCGCGTGGGAGACCCAGTACTTC. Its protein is CASSVQGGAWETQYF.

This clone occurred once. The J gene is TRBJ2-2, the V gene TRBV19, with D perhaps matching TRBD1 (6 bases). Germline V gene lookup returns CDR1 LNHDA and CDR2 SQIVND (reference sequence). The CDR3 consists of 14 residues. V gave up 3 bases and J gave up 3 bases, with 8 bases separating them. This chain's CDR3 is CASSIEGDTGELFF. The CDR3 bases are TGTGCCAGTAGTATCGAGGGGGACACCGGGGAGCTGTTTTTT.

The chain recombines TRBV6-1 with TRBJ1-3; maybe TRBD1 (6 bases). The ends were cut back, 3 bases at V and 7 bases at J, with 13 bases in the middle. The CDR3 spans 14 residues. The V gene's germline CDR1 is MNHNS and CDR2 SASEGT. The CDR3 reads CASSERTDWNTIYF. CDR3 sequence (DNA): TGTGCCAGCAGTGAGCGGACAGATTGGAACACCATATATTTT.

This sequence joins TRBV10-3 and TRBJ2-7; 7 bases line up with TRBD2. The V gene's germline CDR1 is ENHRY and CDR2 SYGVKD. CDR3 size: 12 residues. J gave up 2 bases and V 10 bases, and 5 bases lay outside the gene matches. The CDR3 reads CATEGLAYEQYF. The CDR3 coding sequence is TGTGCCACGGAAGGACTAGCCTACGAGCAGTACTTC.

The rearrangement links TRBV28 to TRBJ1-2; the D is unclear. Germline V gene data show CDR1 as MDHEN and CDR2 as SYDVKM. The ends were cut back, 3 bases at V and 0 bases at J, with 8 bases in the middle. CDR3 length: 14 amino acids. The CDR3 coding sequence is TGTGCCAGCAGTTTCGAGACAACTAACTATGGCTACACCTTC. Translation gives CASSFETTNYGYTF.

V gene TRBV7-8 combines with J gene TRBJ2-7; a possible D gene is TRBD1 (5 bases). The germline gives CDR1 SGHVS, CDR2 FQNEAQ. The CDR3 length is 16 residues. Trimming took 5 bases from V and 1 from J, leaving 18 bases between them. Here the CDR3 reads CASSRQQTVLSYEQYF. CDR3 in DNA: TGTGCCAGCAGCCGGCAACAGACAGTCCTTTCCTACGAGCAGTACTTC.

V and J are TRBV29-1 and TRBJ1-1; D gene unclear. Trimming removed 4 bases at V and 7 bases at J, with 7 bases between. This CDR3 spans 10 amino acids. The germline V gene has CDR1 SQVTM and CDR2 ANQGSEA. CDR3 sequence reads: CSVVSIEAFF. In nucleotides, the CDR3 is TGCAGCGTTGTCTCTATTGAAGCTTTCTTT.

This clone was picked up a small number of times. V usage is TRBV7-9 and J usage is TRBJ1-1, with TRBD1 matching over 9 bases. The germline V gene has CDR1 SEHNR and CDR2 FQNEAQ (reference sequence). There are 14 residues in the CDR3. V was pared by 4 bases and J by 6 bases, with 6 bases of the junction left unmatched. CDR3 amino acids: CASSYAGTGPEAFF. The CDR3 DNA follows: TGTGCCAGCAGCTATGCCGGGACAGGGCCTGAAGCTTTCTTT.

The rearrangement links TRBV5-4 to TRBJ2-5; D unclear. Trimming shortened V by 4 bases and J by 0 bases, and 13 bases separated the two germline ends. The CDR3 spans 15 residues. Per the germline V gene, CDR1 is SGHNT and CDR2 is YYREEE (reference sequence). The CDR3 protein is CASSAGDLYQETQYF. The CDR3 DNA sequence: TGTGCCAGCAGCGCCGGAGACTTGTACCAAGAGACCCAGTACTTC.